These T cell receptor beta chains were read from a single sample in a study of T cell repertoires in cytomegalovirus infection. TCRdb reanalysed the reads using MiXCR and keeps one entry per CDR3 protein. Of about 400,000 distinct CDR3 sequences in the sample, 18% were seen once. The sequencing sample was made of PBMCs. All receptors derive from a human donor in good health (CMV status not recorded). Some clones in this sample may be carry-over from other donors' samples. Both conserved end residues are part of each CDR3. The D gene is left open where the match is weak. The listing skips clone size in some rows; elsewhere it reads once, few, many or a size class.

TRBD1	TRBV11-2	TRBJ1-2	few	TGTGCCAGCAGCCTCCCGATGGCAGGGGGCGCGGATGGCTACACCTTC	CASSLPMAGGADGYTF
.	TRBV7-2	TRBJ2-1	many	TGTGCCAGCAAGGGATTCGGGCAGCTCAAGGAGCAGTTCTTC	CASKGFGQLKEQFF
.	TRBV6-5	TRBJ1-4	.	TGTGCCAGCAGTACGCTGAGTAATGAAAAACTGTTTTTT	CASSTLSNEKLFF
.	TRBV5-4	TRBJ2-2	.	TGTGCCAGCAGCTTGGGACGGACGAACACCGGGGAGCTGTTTTTT	CASSLGRTNTGELFF
.	TRBV7-2	TRBJ2-3	many	TGTGCCAGCAGCCCACAGGGCATGGCAGATACGCAGTATTTT	CASSPQGMADTQYF
TRBD2	TRBV20-1	TRBJ2-7	.	TGCAGTGCTATCCCCGGACTAGCGGGAGAATACGAGCAGTACTTC	CSAIPGLAGEYEQYF
TRBD1	TRBV5-1	TRBJ2-5	.	TGCGCCAGCAGCCAGATGGGACAGGGGGTCGAGACCCAGTACTTC	CASSQMGQGVETQYF
.	TRBV5-1	TRBJ2-3	.	TGCGCCAGCATCCCCGGGTCGGAGAGGGATACGCAGTATTTT	CASIPGSERDTQYF
.	TRBV27	TRBJ1-2	.	TGTGCCAGCAGTTTTCGGGATCCGTCGTATGGCTACACCTTC	CASSFRDPSYGYTF
.	TRBV18	TRBJ1-1	.	TGTGCCAGCTCACCATGGGTGGCCCAGGGGAGGACTGAAGCTTTCTTT	CASSPWVAQGRTEAFF
.	TRBV7-9	TRBJ2-7	.	TGTGCCAGCAGCTTTATGTGGAACGCGCAGTACTTC	CASSFMWNAQYF
TRBD2	TRBV4-2	TRBJ2-3	many	TGTGCCAGCAGCCAAGAAAAGGGCGGGGGGGCCCGAGATACGCAGTATTTT	CASSQEKGGGARDTQYF
TRBD2	TRBV20-1	TRBJ2-3	.	TGCAGTGCTAGGGGACTAGCGGGAGGGGGTAGCACAGATACGCAGTATTTT	CSARGLAGGGSTDTQYF
TRBD2	TRBV29-1	TRBJ2-7	.	TGCAGCGTGAACAGGCTAGCGGAAAGCTCCTACGAGCAGTACTTC	CSVNRLAESSYEQYF
.	TRBV12-3/TRBV12-4	TRBJ1-2	.	TGTGCCAGCACCGCGGGGGGAGAGAGTCGGAACACCTTC	CASTAGGESRNTF
TRBD1	TRBV14	TRBJ1-5	few	TGTGCCAGCAGCGCCCGACAGGGTAAAAATCAGCCCCAGCATTTT	CASSARQGKNQPQHF
TRBD2	TRBV2	TRBJ2-3	.	TGTGCCAGCAGTGTAGTCAGCGGGAGCGGAGATACGCAGTATTTT	CASSVVSGSGDTQYF
TRBD1	TRBV4-1	TRBJ2-7	few	TGCGCCAGCAGCCACCCCGGGACAGGGGTCTACGAGCAGTACTTC	CASSHPGTGVYEQYF
TRBD2	TRBV2	TRBJ2-7	.	TGTGCCAGCAGCCCTCGCCCCACTAGCGGGAGTGGGTACGAGCAGTACTTC	CASSPRPTSGSGYEQYF
.	TRBV29-1	TRBJ1-6	.	TGCAGCGCCGGCCTGGATTTTAATTCACCCCTCCACTTT	CSAGLDFNSPLHF
.	TRBV7-9	TRBJ2-3	many	TGTGCCAGCAGCGCCGGTGGAGGGCTTGGAGGGAATACGCAGTATTTT	CASSAGGGLGGNTQYF
TRBD1	TRBV4-1	TRBJ2-1	.	TGCGCCAGCAGCCAAGATGACGGACAGGGCTTCTTCAATGAGCAGTTCTTC	CASSQDDGQGFFNEQFF
.	TRBV2	TRBJ1-3	few	TGTGCCAGCAGTTATGGATGGACAGCGAGCGGAAACACCATATATTTT	CASSYGWTASGNTIYF
.	TRBV7-9	TRBJ1-1	.	TGTGCCAGCAGCACCCAGGCAGTAGGTGAAGCTTTCTTT	CASSTQAVGEAFF
.	TRBV7-8	TRBJ2-1	many	TGTGCCAGCAGCTCCAGGCAAGACAGGCCCAATGAGCAGTTCTTC	CASSSRQDRPNEQFF
TRBD2	TRBV7-8	TRBJ2-3	many	TGTGCCAGCAGCGCCCGACTAGCGGGGGTTAGAGATACGCAGTATTTT	CASSARLAGVRDTQYF
.	TRBV6-6	TRBJ2-2	few	TGTGCCAGCAGAGGGGGTGGTCGAACCGGGGAGCTGTTTTTT	CASRGGGRTGELFF
.	TRBV29-1	TRBJ2-7	.	TGCAGCGTTGTGGCGTCCATGGGGGCCTACGAGCAGTACTTC	CSVVASMGAYEQYF
.	TRBV7-2	TRBJ2-7	many	TGTGCCAGCAGCCCGTTAGGGGGGGGGACGGAAACCTACGAGCAGTACTTC	CASSPLGGGTETYEQYF
.	TRBV7-2	TRBJ1-1	many	TGTGCCAGCAGCCCCCAGGACGGCGGCGGGAACACTGAAGCTTTCTTT	CASSPQDGGGNTEAFF
TRBD2	TRBV7-6	TRBJ2-7	.	TGTGCCAGCAGCTTAAGCGGGGGGGGGGTGGGAGAGCAGTACTTC	CASSLSGGGVGEQYF
TRBD2	TRBV6-6	TRBJ2-1	few	TGTGCCAGCAGTTACCGGGGGGGAGTGGGGAATGAGCAGTTCTTC	CASSYRGGVGNEQFF
TRBD1	TRBV25-1	TRBJ1-1	few	TGTGCCAGCAGGGGGCAGGGGGTAGTGTACACTGAAGCTTTCTTT	CASRGQGVVYTEAFF
.	TRBV11-2	TRBJ2-3	.	TGTGCCAGCAGCTTAGGGACTATCCCCGACACAGATACGCAGTATTTT	CASSLGTIPDTDTQYF
TRBD1	TRBV4-3	TRBJ2-7	many	TGCGCCAGCAGCCGTGATGCCGGGACAGTCTTCTACGAGCAGTACTTC	CASSRDAGTVFYEQYF
.	TRBV2	TRBJ2-5	few	TGTGCCAGCAGTGAGGACGGGATCGGGGAGACCCAGTACTTC	CASSEDGIGETQYF
.	TRBV9	TRBJ2-7	.	TGTGCCAGCAGCGTTACTTCTGGCACCTACGAGCAGTACTTC	CASSVTSGTYEQYF
.	TRBV6-5	TRBJ2-3	many	TGTGCCAGCAGTTACTCATGGGGGGCCGCAGATACGCAGTATTTT	CASSYSWGAADTQYF
.	TRBV15	TRBJ1-3	.	TGTGCCACCAGCAGAGGGACAGTCGAGGACACCATATATTTT	CATSRGTVEDTIYF
TRBD1	TRBV19	TRBJ2-3	few	TGTGCCAGTAGCCCAGACAGGGGGACGCAGTATTTT	CASSPDRGTQYF
.	TRBV7-2	TRBJ2-7	many	TGTGCCAGCCGAGATTCCTACGAGCAGTACTTC	CASRDSYEQYF
.	TRBV12-3/TRBV12-4	TRBJ2-6	.	TGTGCCAGCAGTTTTTGGGGGTCCGGGGCCAACGTCCTGACTTTC	CASSFWGSGANVLTF
.	TRBV7-2	TRBJ2-3	many	TGTGCCAGCAGCTTAGGTGGTCAGGGAACAGATACGCAGTATTTT	CASSLGGQGTDTQYF
.	TRBV7-9	TRBJ1-2	.	TGTGCCAGCAGCTTACTGGTAGGGAACTATGGCTACACCTTC	CASSLLVGNYGYTF
TRBD2	TRBV6-2/TRBV6-3	TRBJ2-1	few	TGTGCCAGCAGTTTCCTACGACTAGCGGGATACAATGAGCAGTTCTTC	CASSFLRLAGYNEQFF
TRBD1	TRBV7-2	TRBJ1-4	.	TGTGCCAGCAGCATTAGGACAGGGCAGGGTGAAAAACTGTTTTTT	CASSIRTGQGEKLFF
.	TRBV27	TRBJ2-1	few	TGTGCCAGCAGTTTGTGGCCGGGCAATGAGCAGTTCTTC	CASSLWPGNEQFF
.	TRBV29-1	TRBJ2-1	few	TGCAGCGTTGGTCGCTCCTACAATGAGCAGTTCTTC	CSVGRSYNEQFF
.	TRBV18	TRBJ1-2	.	TGTGCCAGCTCACCCGGTTCACACGGCGGCTACACCTTC	CASSPGSHGGYTF
.	TRBV4-1	TRBJ2-1	.	TGCGCCAGCAGCCAAGATAGGGCAGGGGACAATGAGCAGTTCTTC	CASSQDRAGDNEQFF
.	TRBV7-2	TRBJ2-1	many	TGTGCCAGCTTTGAGGGGGGGTTTCGCTACAATGAGCAGTTCTTC	CASFEGGFRYNEQFF
.	TRBV18	TRBJ2-2	.	TGTGCCAGCGAGGACAGCAACACCGGGGAGCTGTTTTTT	CASEDSNTGELFF
.	TRBV7-2	TRBJ2-7	many	TGTGCCAGCAGCTCCACGGGTCTCTACGAGCAGTACTTC	CASSSTGLYEQYF
.	TRBV19	TRBJ1-2	few	TGTGCCAGTAGCCGGGACGGATTTAACTATGGCTACACCTTC	CASSRDGFNYGYTF
TRBD1	TRBV19	TRBJ1-2	.	TGTGCCAGTAGTCCCCGGACAGGGTGGAGTGACTATGGCTACACCTTC	CASSPRTGWSDYGYTF
.	TRBV3-1	TRBJ1-1	few	TGTGCCAGCAGCCAATTATACGGAGGTTCTGAAGCTTTCTTT	CASSQLYGGSEAFF
.	TRBV7-2	TRBJ2-7	many	TGTGCCAGCAGCTTGTTCAGGGTGATTTCCTACGAGCAGTACTTC	CASSLFRVISYEQYF